The 32 T cell receptor beta chains in this list originate from one sample, sequenced in a study of T cell changes during pregnancy in multiple sclerosis. Sequenced by immunoSEQ multiplex PCR; TCRdb stores in-frame clones only, minus some. The sample yields 130,000 or so clones, roughly 92% seen once. The sample was peripheral blood, taken before pregnancy. The receptors shown here come from a female donor with multiple sclerosis, enrolled in a pregnancy study.

This clone was observed a handful of times. J is TRBJ2-7 and V is TRBV5-1; unclear D gene. This CDR3 is built from 17 residues. The V end lost 0 bases, the J end lost 0 bases, and 16 bases lay between the germline ends. Germline V lookup: CDR1 SGHRS, CDR2 YFSETQ. Here the CDR3 reads CASSLGLGPSTSYEQYF. The CDR3 DNA sequence: TGCGCCAGCAGCTTGGGTCTTGGGCCCTCAACCTCCTACGAGCAGTACTTC.

This clone was counted once. The rearrangement joins TRBV5-1 to TRBJ2-1; D is perhaps TRBD1 (5 bases). This CDR3 has 13 residues. Trimming removed 7 bases at V and 0 bases at J, with 8 bases between. Germline loops: CDR1 SGHRS, CDR2 YFSETQ. The CDR3 DNA sequence: TGCGCCAGCGGCAGGGACTCCTACAATGAGCAGTTCTTC. It encodes CASGRDSYNEQFF.

This rearrangement joins TRBV13 to TRBJ2-7; D is perhaps TRBD1 (5 bases). With 2 bases removed from V and 3 bases from J, the gap between germline ends came to 8 bases. The CDR3 is made up of 13 amino acids. From germline, CDR1 is PRHDT and CDR2 FYEKMQ (reference sequence). CDR3 nucleotides: TGTGCCAGCAGCTTACAGGGATTCTACGAGCAGTACTTC. Its protein product is CASSLQGFYEQYF.

The CDR3 is CASSPLPGGAKNIQYF. The CDR3 region has the DNA TGTGCCAGCTCACCCCTACCAGGGGGGGCCAAAAACATTCAGTACTTC. V is TRBV18 and J is TRBJ2-4; D is perhaps TRBD1 (7 bases). V was shortened by 3 bases and J by 1 base, with 13 bases between the two germline ends. In germline, CDR1 is KGHSH, CDR2 LQKENI. This CDR3 has 16 amino acids.

The chain couples TRBV27 to TRBJ1-3; 8 bases align to TRBD1. The CDR3 loop spans 17 amino acids. V was pared by 5 bases and J by 0 bases, with 9 bases of the junction left unmatched. CDR1 MNHEY and CDR2 SMNVEV come from the germline V gene (reference sequence). CDR3 coding DNA: TGTGCCAGCAGTCTCGGACAGGGACCTAGCTCTGGAAACACCATATATTTT. Amino acid sequence: CASSLGQGPSSGNTIYF.

V is TRBV5-4 and J is TRBJ2-7; weak D call: TRBD1 (5 bases). This CDR3 is built from 14 residues. V dropped 4 bases and J dropped 2 bases, with 13 bases sitting between them. Germline assignment: CDR1 SGHNT and CDR2 YYREEE (reference sequence). The CDR3 coding sequence is TGTGCCAGCAGCCCCTCCGACAGTACCTACGAGCAGTACTTC. As protein: CASSPSDSTYEQYF.

This clone has a single count. The chain uses TRBV28 and TRBJ1-1; D possibly corresponds to TRBD1 (6 bases). The CDR3 covers 16 residues. The germline V gene encodes CDR1 MDHEN and CDR2 SYDVKM. Between the trimmed V and J ends, which lost 2 bases and 5 bases, there was a span of 18 bases. CDR3 DNA: TGTGCCAGCAGTTTAAGCAGGGGTCAGAGTTGGACTGAAGCTTTCTTT. This sequence encodes CASSLSRGQSWTEAFF. Filled out from reference TRBV28 and TRBJ1-1, the complete variable domain reads DVKVTQSSRYLVKRTGEKVFLECVQDMDHENMFWYRQDPGLGLRLIYFSYDVKMKEKGDIPEGYSVSREKKERFSLILESASTNQTSMYLCASSLSRGQSWTEAFFGQGTRLTVV.

This clone was seen a single time. The chain combines TRBV7-9 with TRBJ1-3, with D maybe TRBD1 (6 bases). Trimming took off 1 base at V and 1 base at J, with 14 bases between the two ends. CDR1 and CDR2 (germline): SEHNR, FQNEAQ (reference sequence). The CDR3 runs 17 residues. The CDR3 nucleotides read TGTGCCAGCAGCTTAGAGGGACACCTTCTATCTGGAAACACCATATATTTT. Its translation is CASSLEGHLLSGNTIYF.

The chain links TRBV4-1 to TRBJ2-3; 9 bases are a match to TRBD2. Germline assignment: CDR1 MGHRA and CDR2 YSYEKL. V dropped 1 base and J dropped 1; count of bases not matched to a gene: 0. The CDR3 is made up of 15 amino acids. The CDR3 DNA reads TGCGCCAGCAGCCAAGTAGCGGGGGGCACAGATACGCAGTATTTT. This translates into CASSQVAGGTDTQYF.

This clone was recorded only once. V is TRBV19 and J is TRBJ1-5; 10 nucleotides match TRBD1. The CDR3 sequence is 17 residues long. Germline trimming cut 4 bases from V and 6 bases from J; bases unmatched to any gene: 12. Germline V gives CDR1 LNHDA, CDR2 SQIVND (reference sequence). This chain's CDR3 is CASSTRDRGRFGQPQHF. CDR3 bases: TGTGCCAGTAGTACCCGGGACAGGGGACGGTTTGGTCAGCCCCAGCATTTT.

V and J are TRBV19 and TRBJ2-3; D call uncertain. Germline V gene lookup returns CDR1 LNHDA and CDR2 SQIVND (reference sequence). Trimming cost V 4 bases and J 0 bases, with 14 bases left between them. The CDR3 consists of 16 residues. The CDR3 coding sequence is TGTGCCAGTAGTACCTTCGGCGCGGCTAGCACAGATACGCAGTATTTT. Residues: CASSTFGAASTDTQYF.

The chain links TRBV28 to TRBJ1-3; TRBD1 matches 9 bases. Germline V gene sequence: CDR1 MDHEN, CDR2 SYDVKM. There are 17 residues in the CDR3. With 5 bases clipped from V and 0 bases from J, the junction kept 8 bases outside the gene matches. CDR3 nucleotides: TGTGCCAGCAGTCCTCACAGGGGGCTCATCTCTGGAAACACCATATATTTT. It codes for CASSPHRGLISGNTIYF. Combining the CDR3 with reference TRBV28 and TRBJ1-3 gives the whole variable domain DVKVTQSSRYLVKRTGEKVFLECVQDMDHENMFWYRQDPGLGLRLIYFSYDVKMKEKGDIPEGYSVSREKKERFSLILESASTNQTSMYLCASSPHRGLISGNTIYFGEGSWLTVV.

The J gene is TRBJ1-5, the V gene TRBV2; 10 positions match TRBD1. Germline-derived CDR1 and CDR2 are SNHLY and FYNNEI. The CDR3 has 15 amino acids. V trimming: 7 bases; J trimming: 6 bases; junction bases outside the gene matches: 9. CDR3 loop: CASNPDRGQGQPQHF. CDR3 DNA: TGTGCCAGCAACCCCGACAGGGGGCAGGGTCAGCCCCAGCATTTT.

The chain recombines TRBV7-8 with TRBJ2-2, with D perhaps matching TRBD2 (8 bases). Per germline, CDR1 SGHVS and CDR2 FQNEAQ. The ends were cut back, 0 bases at V and 7 bases at J, with 15 bases in the middle. The CDR3 consists of 16 residues. This CDR3 reads CASSLASGGGLGELFF. Here the CDR3 DNA reads TGTGCCAGCAGCTTAGCCTCGGGAGGGGGCCTCGGGGAGCTGTTTTTT.

The rearrangement links TRBV9 to TRBJ2-3; 8 bases are shared with TRBD1. The CDR3 is made up of 15 amino acids. The V gene end was trimmed by 2 bases and the J gene end by 5 bases; junction bases not matched to a gene: 7. Germline V gene data show CDR1 as SGDLS and CDR2 as YYNGEE. The CDR3 spells CASSVKDRGGDTQYF. CDR3 in DNA: TGTGCCAGCAGCGTTAAAGACAGGGGCGGAGATACGCAGTATTTT.

The chain is built from TRBV19 and TRBJ2-7; 10 bases match TRBD2. The V segment lost 5 bases and the J segment 3 bases; nucleotides outside the gene matches: 7. Germline V gene lookup returns CDR1 LNHDA and CDR2 SQIVND (reference sequence). This CDR3 has 15 residues. CDR3 nucleotide sequence: TGTGCCAGTAGTTTTGCCGGGACTAGCGTCTACGAGCAGTACTTC. This sequence encodes CASSFAGTSVYEQYF.

The chain recombines TRBV10-3 with TRBJ2-5; D possibly corresponds to TRBD1 (5 bases). V was cut by 6 bases and J by 2 bases, with 13 bases left in between. This CDR3 has 14 residues. Germline V gene data show CDR1 as ENHRY and CDR2 as SYGVKD. The CDR3 reads CAIRARQQQETQYF. The CDR3 region has the DNA TGTGCCATCAGAGCCAGACAGCAACAAGAGACCCAGTACTTC.

V gene TRBV6-1 combines with J gene TRBJ2-1; the match to TRBD1 covers 8 bases. Per the germline V gene, CDR1 is MNHNS and CDR2 is SASEGT. The CDR3 loop spans 14 amino acids. V trimming: 5 bases; J trimming: 5 bases; junction bases outside the gene matches: 5. The CDR3 reads CASSWTGLNNEQFF. The CDR3 coding sequence is TGTGCCAGCAGTTGGACAGGGCTAAACAATGAGCAGTTCTTC.

The CDR3, as DNA: TGTGCCAGCAGCAAAGGCCGGGTAGCGGGGGCCACCTACAATGAGCAGTTCTTC. Translation: CASSKGRVAGATYNEQFF. The rearrangement links TRBV21-1 to TRBJ2-1; the D call TRBD2 from the table was never checked on the DNA. TRBV21-1 is recorded as a pseudogene. This CDR3 spans 18 amino acids.

The chain recombines TRBV27 with TRBJ1-2, with D perhaps TRBD1 (5 bases). This CDR3 has 14 residues. Germline V CDR1 and CDR2: MNHEY, SMNVEV (reference sequence). The ends were cut back, 4 bases at V and 3 bases at J, with 12 bases in the middle. CDR3 nucleotides: TGTGCCAGCAGTTCATCCGGAGGGGACTATGGCTACACCTTC. Translation: CASSSSGGDYGYTF.

The chain carries TRBV5-1 and TRBJ1-4; 9 positions match TRBD1. V lost 4 bases and J lost 4; bases outside the gene matches: 2. Germline lookup yields CDR1 SGHRS and CDR2 YFSETQ. The CDR3 extends over 14 amino acids. The CDR3, as DNA: TGCGCCAGCAGCCGGGACAGGGATAATGAAAAACTGTTTTTT. Translation gives CASSRDRDNEKLFF.

This sequence joins TRBV2 and TRBJ1-5; 8 bases line up with TRBD1. This CDR3 comprises 17 residues. Per the germline V gene, CDR1 is SNHLY and CDR2 is FYNNEI. After removal of 6 bases from V and 1 base from J, the junction contained 11 bases not matched to a gene. The CDR3 reads CASSDGGQGRSNQPQHF. CDR3 nucleotides: TGTGCCAGCAGCGATGGAGGACAGGGAAGAAGCAATCAGCCCCAGCATTTT.

The chain has TRBV19 and TRBJ2-3; D possibly corresponds to TRBD1 (5 bases). Trimming took 7 bases from V and 1 from J, leaving 9 bases between them. Germline lookup yields CDR1 LNHDA and CDR2 SQIVND (reference sequence). This CDR3 has 13 amino acids. The CDR3 region has the DNA TGTGCCAGTATAGGCAGGGGCACAGATACGCAGTATTTT. It specifies CASIGRGTDTQYF.

This chain uses TRBV29-1 with TRBJ2-3, with D possibly matching TRBD2 (5 bases). The germline V gene encodes CDR1 SQVTM and CDR2 ANQGSEA. CDR3 length equals 13 residues. The V gene lost 4 bases and the J gene lost 4 bases, with 12 bases spanning the gap. The CDR3 region is CSVGGRMADTQYF. CDR3 nucleotides: TGCAGCGTTGGAGGGAGAATGGCAGATACGCAGTATTTT.

The rearrangement links TRBV6-1 to TRBJ2-7; 12 bases match TRBD1. The CDR3 is made up of 16 amino acids. Germline-derived CDR1 and CDR2 are MNHNS and SASEGT. The J segment lost 6 bases and the V segment lost 1 base, leaving 7 bases of the junction unmatched. CDR3 in DNA: TGTGCCAGCAGTGAAGGTAGGGGACAGGGGGCGAGCGAGCAGTACTTC. Translating gives CASSEGRGQGASEQYF.

The chain has TRBV9 and TRBJ2-1; D might be TRBD2 (6 bases). Trimming cost V 0 bases and J 2 bases, with 12 bases left between them. There are 16 residues in the CDR3. CDR1 SGDLS and CDR2 YYNGEE come from the germline V gene. The CDR3 sequence is CASSVASGPAYNEQFF. The CDR3 bases are TGTGCCAGCAGCGTAGCCAGCGGGCCAGCCTACAATGAGCAGTTCTTC.

The chain combines TRBV6-5 with TRBJ2-7, with no clear D. V lost 0 bases and J 7 bases, leaving 19 bases between the germline ends. This CDR3 region has 16 residues. Germline lookup yields CDR1 MNHEY and CDR2 SVGAGI. The CDR3 coding sequence is TGTGCCAGCAGTTACTCCCCTGTACAGACCTTTGGGGAGCAGTACTTC. It yields the protein CASSYSPVQTFGEQYF.

The chain carries TRBV5-1 and TRBJ2-5, with D tentatively TRBD2 (6 bases). Trimming shortened V by 3 bases and J by 1 base, and 13 bases separated the two germline ends. This CDR3 region has 15 residues. Germline assignment: CDR1 SGHRS and CDR2 YFSETQ. This CDR3 is CASSWLGLVQETQYF. The CDR3, as DNA: TGCGCCAGCAGCTGGCTGGGACTCGTCCAAGAGACCCAGTACTTC. Together with reference TRBV5-1 and TRBJ2-5, the CDR3 gives the full variable domain: KAGVTQTPRYLIKTRGQQVTLSCSPISGHRSVSWYQQTPGQGLQFLFEYFSETQRNKGNFPGRFSGRQFSNSRSEMNVSTLELGDSALYLCASSWLGLVQETQYFGPGTRLLVL.

The chain combines TRBV7-8 with TRBJ1-2; 8 bases are shared with TRBD1. The CDR3 has 18 residues. Germline loops: CDR1 SGHVS, CDR2 FQNEAQ. V was pared by 0 bases and J by 4 bases, with 13 bases of the junction left unmatched. The CDR3 DNA reads as TGTGCCAGCAGCTTAGCCCCTCGGACAGGGAGGGATCGCTATGGCTACACCTTC. Translating gives CASSLAPRTGRDRYGYTF.

This chain's CDR3 is CAISPDREDEQYF. CDR3 nucleotide sequence: TGTGCCATCAGTCCGGACAGGGAGGACGAGCAGTACTTC. The chain recombines TRBV10-3 with TRBJ2-7; 8 bases align to TRBD1. The CDR3 covers 13 residues. CDR1 and CDR2 (germline): ENHRY, SYGVKD. V was clipped by 5 bases and J by 5 bases; unmatched bases: 5.

The V and J genes are TRBV4-2 and TRBJ1-3, with D possibly matching TRBD1 (6 bases). Germline CDR1 is LGHNA and CDR2 is YNFKEQ. V lost 4 bases and J lost 4, with 20 bases in between. This CDR3 is 17 amino acids long. CDR3 nucleotide sequence: TGTGCCAGCAGCCTGCCCGAAACAGGGATACTAGGAAACACCATATATTTT. Its protein is CASSLPETGILGNTIYF.

This chain joins TRBV7-6 and TRBJ1-1, with D perhaps TRBD1 (5 bases). Germline CDR1 SGHVS, CDR2 FNYEAQ. The CDR3 is 13 residues long. Trimming took 5 bases from V and 5 from J, leaving 12 bases between them. The CDR3 nucleotides read TGTGCCAGCAGCCAAAGCAGGGCTACTGAAGCTTTCTTT. Amino acid sequence: CASSQSRATEAFF.